These 28 T cell receptor beta chains came from one sample sequenced in a study of glioma-infiltrating T cells after dendritic cell vaccination. The assay was immunoSEQ multiplex PCR, and TCRdb's table has in-frame clones only and misses some. The data hold around 90,000 clones, with about 79% observed a single time. This specimen was blood, taken before dendritic cell vaccination. These TCRs come from a human donor with glioblastoma.

This clone was seen only once. This sequence joins TRBV28 and TRBJ1-1; unclear D gene. Trimming pared 8 bases from V and 4 bases from J, leaving 23 bases between. The germline gives CDR1 MDHEN, CDR2 SYDVKM. CDR3 length equals 16 residues. The CDR3 region is CASSLSGFMGRTEAFF. The DNA for the CDR3 is TGTGCCAGCTCTCTCTCTGGCTTTATGGGCCGCACTGAAGCTTTCTTT.

This clone was found once. The chain recombines TRBV2 with TRBJ1-4; 9 bases map to TRBD1. Trimming at V came to 8 bases and at J to 7 bases, leaving 17 bases not matched to a gene. This CDR3 is built from 17 residues. Germline CDR1 and CDR2: SNHLY and FYNNEI. This chain's CDR3 is CASVGTGNSHGGEKLFF. CDR3 sequence (DNA): TGTGCCAGCGTGGGGACAGGGAATTCCCACGGTGGTGAAAAACTGTTTTTT.

CDR3 sequence: CASSPWTGGSYEQYF. CDR3 nucleotide sequence: TGTGCCAGCTCACCTTGGACAGGGGGCTCCTACGAGCAGTACTTC. The chain combines TRBV18 with TRBJ2-7, with TRBD1 matching over 10 bases. Looked up from germline, CDR1 is KGHSH and CDR2 is LQKENI. J was trimmed by 0 bases and V by 3 bases; bases with no gene match: 2. The CDR3 has 15 residues.

The chain employs TRBV14 and TRBJ1-6, with D unclear. V was trimmed by 0 bases and J by 7 bases, leaving 4 bases between them. The germline V gene encodes CDR1 SGHDN and CDR2 FVKESK. The CDR3 sequence is 13 residues long. In DNA, the CDR3 is TGTGCCAGCAGCCAAGATCTAAATTCACCCCTCCACTTT. This translates into CASSQDLNSPLHF.

The chain recombines TRBV29-1 with TRBJ2-5; 9 bases line up with TRBD2. The J call is uncertain, as TRBJ2-7 better fits the DNA end. CDR1 and CDR2 (germline): SQVTM, ANQGSEA. The CDR3 is 15 amino acids. CDR3 amino acids: CSVIPGTSRAYEQYF. For the CDR3, the DNA is TGCAGCGTTATTCCCGGGACTAGCAGGGCCTACGAGCAGTACTTC.

This clone was picked up one time. The V call is TRBV4-1, the J call TRBJ2-5, with TRBD2 matching over 7 bases. Per the germline V gene, CDR1 is MGHRA and CDR2 is YSYEKL. V trimming: 3 bases; J trimming: 2 bases; junction bases outside the gene matches: 9. The CDR3 consists of 16 residues. Written as DNA, the CDR3 is TGCGCCAGCAGCCAGTCCCTAGCGGCGGGACAAGAGACCCAGTACTTC. Encoded protein: CASSQSLAAGQETQYF.

This sequence joins TRBV9 and TRBJ1-1; tentatively, D is TRBD1 (5 bases). Trimming shortened V by 4 bases and J by 5 bases, and 15 bases separated the two germline ends. The CDR3 spans 14 residues. The germline CDR1 and CDR2 sequences are SGDLS and YYNGEE. The CDR3 protein is CASSRRGVETEAFF. CDR3 in DNA: TGTGCCAGCAGCCGACGGGGGGTTGAGACTGAAGCTTTCTTT.

This clone was found a few times. The genes are TRBV7-9 and TRBJ2-7; TRBD1 agrees at 8 bases. Germline V gene lookup returns CDR1 SEHNR and CDR2 FQNEAQ (reference sequence). CDR3 length: 14 residues. The V segment lost 8 bases and the J segment 2 bases; nucleotides outside the gene matches: 8. The CDR3 coding sequence is TGTGCCAGCCAACAGGGGGTTAATACCTACGAGCAGTACTTC. It encodes CASQQGVNTYEQYF.

CDR3 loop: CASSSYSNNEQFF. DNA for the CDR3: TGCGCCAGCAGCTCGTACAGTAACAATGAGCAGTTCTTC. V gene TRBV5-1 combines with J gene TRBJ2-1; D remains unclear. The CDR3 is 13 amino acids. Germline CDR1 and CDR2: SGHRS and YFSETQ. V was pared by 3 bases and J by 5 bases, with 9 bases between.

This chain joins TRBV11-2 and TRBJ2-1; TRBD2 matches 14 bases. Germline V gene sequence: CDR1 SGHAT, CDR2 FQNNGV. CDR3 length equals 16 residues. V lost 5 bases and J lost 4; bases outside the gene matches: 4. CDR3: CASSPTSGGVYNEQFF. DNA of the CDR3: TGTGCCAGCAGCCCGACTAGCGGGGGGGTATACAATGAGCAGTTCTTC. Supplemented by reference TRBV11-2 and TRBJ2-1, the full variable domain reads EAGVAQSPRYKIIEKRQSVAFWCNPISGHATLYWYQQILGQGPKLLIQFQNNGVVDDSQLPKDRFSAERLKGVDSTLKIQPAKLEDSAVYLCASSPTSGGVYNEQFFGPGTRLTVL.

This rearrangement joins TRBV6-5 to TRBJ2-7, with 14 bases lining up with TRBD2. CDR1 is MNHEY, CDR2 SVGAGI, per germline. V gave up 6 bases and J gave up 2 bases; unmatched junction bases: 3. This CDR3 has 15 residues. The CDR3 sequence is CASRGLAGAPYEQYF. CDR3 bases: TGTGCCAGCAGGGGACTAGCGGGAGCCCCCTACGAGCAGTACTTC.

This chain joins TRBV5-1 and TRBJ2-1; 15 positions match TRBD2. Trimming at V came to 4 bases and at J to 5 bases, leaving 10 bases not matched to a gene. The CDR3 is made up of 18 amino acids. Germline V CDR1 and CDR2: SGHRS, YFSETQ. The CDR3 bases are TGCGCCAGCAGCCCCGGGACTAGCGGGGGGTCAGGCCACAATGAGCAGTTCTTC. Translated: CASSPGTSGGSGHNEQFF.

This clone showed up just a few times. V and J are TRBV4-2 and TRBJ2-1; the match to TRBD2 covers 15 bases. The CDR3 has 18 residues. Trimming at V came to 1 base and at J to 7 bases, leaving 8 bases not matched to a gene. The germline gives CDR1 LGHNA, CDR2 YNFKEQ. This CDR3 is CASSQGTSGGAIRNEQFF. The CDR3 DNA follows: TGTGCCAGCAGCCAAGGGACTAGCGGGGGGGCCATCAGAAATGAGCAGTTCTTC.

The chain is built from TRBV6-1 and TRBJ2-5; D may be TRBD2 (9 bases). The CDR3 loop spans 16 amino acids. Looked up from germline, CDR1 is MNHNS and CDR2 is SASEGT. With 1 base removed from V and 4 bases from J, the gap between germline ends came to 16 bases. CDR3 protein: CASSEVLAGQAETQYF. For the CDR3, the DNA is TGTGCCAGCAGTGAAGTTCTAGCGGGACAGGCAGAGACCCAGTACTTC.

In this sample, this clone turned up once. CDR3: CASSFYTEAFF. For the CDR3, the DNA is TGTGCCAGCAGTTTCTACACTGAAGCTTTCTTT. The chain is built from TRBV11-2 and TRBJ1-1; D unresolved. The CDR3 is 11 amino acids. The germline gives CDR1 SGHAT, CDR2 FQNNGV. The V gene lost 6 bases and the J gene lost 3 bases, with 5 bases spanning the gap.

This chain links TRBV19 with TRBJ1-2; no firm D call. Germline assignment: CDR1 LNHDA and CDR2 SQIVND (reference sequence). Trimming stripped 6 bases from V and 4 bases from J, with 15 bases between. The CDR3 covers 14 residues. The chain's CDR3 is CASSSMGGSYGYTF. As DNA, the CDR3 is TGTGCCAGTAGCTCTATGGGAGGGAGCTATGGCTACACCTTC.

This clone has just a few counts. V and J are TRBV6-5 and TRBJ1-2; D call uncertain. Germline loops: CDR1 MNHEY, CDR2 SVGAGI. Trimming stripped 5 bases from V and 8 bases from J, with 21 bases between. The length of the CDR3 is 15 residues. The DNA of the CDR3 is TGTGCCAGCAGTCCCAATCAACCCTTAGCGGGGGGCTACACCTTC. It specifies CASSPNQPLAGGYTF.

This chain joins TRBV18 and TRBJ2-7; possible D gene TRBD2, 6 bases. Germline V lookup: CDR1 KGHSH, CDR2 LQKENI. The length of the CDR3 is 13 residues. Trimming removed 3 bases at V and 1 base at J, with 7 bases between. Written as DNA, the CDR3 is TGTGCCAGCTCACCGGGGGGTTCCTACGAGCAGTACTTC. It codes for CASSPGGSYEQYF.

The gene calls are TRBV6-5 and TRBJ1-2; no clear D. This CDR3 is built from 15 residues. Germline lookup yields CDR1 MNHEY and CDR2 SVGAGI. The V end was cut by 6 bases, the J end by 4 bases, with 18 bases between. The CDR3 DNA reads TGTGCCAGCAGACCTAGGGCGGGCGCTTTCTATGGCTACACCTTC. Its translation is CASRPRAGAFYGYTF.

The chain links TRBV2 to TRBJ1-5; TRBD1 might be the D (5 bases). The CDR3 runs to 13 residues. V was clipped by 4 bases and J by 6 bases, with 10 bases between them. Germline assignment: CDR1 SNHLY and CDR2 FYNNEI. The CDR3 DNA reads as TGTGCCAGCAGTGGAGGGGAGGGTCAGCCCCAGCATTTT. This encodes CASSGGEGQPQHF.

This chain joins TRBV28 and TRBJ2-7, with 7 positions matching TRBD2. Losses at the gene ends were 1 base for V and 3 bases for J; bases not matched to a gene: 6. Germline CDR1 MDHEN, CDR2 SYDVKM. The CDR3 totals 15 residues. The CDR3 sequence is CASSLLGLAVYEQYF. CDR3 sequence (DNA): TGTGCCAGCAGTTTATTAGGTCTAGCGGTCTACGAGCAGTACTTC.

There are a few counts of this clone. The chain employs TRBV16 and TRBJ1-2; TRBD1 agrees at 8 bases. With V trimmed by 4 bases and J by 3 bases, 4 bases remained unmatched. Germline V gives CDR1 KGHSY, CDR2 FQNENV. The CDR3 runs to 14 residues. CDR3 sequence reads: CASSPLGQDYGYTF. For the CDR3, the DNA is TGTGCCAGCAGCCCCCTGGGACAGGACTATGGCTACACCTTC.

The chain uses TRBV29-1 and TRBJ2-3; TRBD2 aligns across 9 bases. The CDR3 contains 14 residues. CDR1 and CDR2 from the germline V gene are SQVTM and ANQGSEA. The V and J ends lost 7 bases and 1 base, in that order; junction bases with no gene match: 6. CDR3: CSAAGGRGTDTQYF. The CDR3 coding sequence is TGCAGCGCTGCGGGAGGGAGAGGCACAGATACGCAGTATTTT.

This clone has a single count. The chain has TRBV5-1 and TRBJ2-6; the D is unclear. This CDR3 contains 15 residues. Germline V lookup: CDR1 SGHRS, CDR2 YFSETQ. The germline V and J ends were trimmed by 1 base and 0 bases, with 5 bases remaining between them. CDR3 DNA: TGCGCCAGCAGCTTGACAACCTCTGGGGCCAACGTCCTGACTTTC. This gives the protein CASSLTTSGANVLTF.

This clone was recorded a few times. This chain joins TRBV7-9 and TRBJ1-1; D unresolved. This CDR3 contains 13 residues. The V end lost 5 bases, the J end lost 11 bases, and 18 bases lay between the germline ends. Per germline, CDR1 SEHNR and CDR2 FQNEAQ (reference sequence). The CDR3 sequence: CASSRQDFGGAFF. CDR3 sequence (DNA): TGTGCCAGCAGCCGCCAGGACTTCGGTGGGGCTTTCTTT.

The gene calls are TRBV6-1 and TRBJ1-1, with D hard to call. The CDR3 has 12 residues. CDR1 MNHNS and CDR2 SASEGT come from the germline V gene. V lost 7 bases and J 2 bases, leaving 8 bases between the germline ends. CDR3 protein: CASIALNTEAFF. The CDR3 DNA reads as TGTGCCAGCATAGCCCTCAACACTGAAGCTTTCTTT.

This clone was detected once. This chain uses TRBV19 with TRBJ1-2, with D perhaps matching TRBD1 (5 bases). The CDR3 length is 13 residues. Trimming removed 5 bases at V and 8 bases at J, with 15 bases between. Per germline, CDR1 LNHDA and CDR2 SQIVND (reference sequence). The chain's CDR3 is CASSSYRSTGYTF. For the CDR3, the DNA is TGTGCCAGTAGTTCGTACAGGTCAACAGGCTACACCTTC.

The chain has TRBV5-1 and TRBJ1-1; D possibly corresponds to TRBD1 (5 bases). The length of the CDR3 is 11 residues. The V and J ends lost 3 bases and 9 bases respectively, with 9 bases between them. The germline CDR1 and CDR2 sequences are SGHRS and YFSETQ. CDR3 bases: TGCGCCAGCAGCTCGGAGGGGAAAGCTTTCTTT. This translates into CASSSEGKAFF.